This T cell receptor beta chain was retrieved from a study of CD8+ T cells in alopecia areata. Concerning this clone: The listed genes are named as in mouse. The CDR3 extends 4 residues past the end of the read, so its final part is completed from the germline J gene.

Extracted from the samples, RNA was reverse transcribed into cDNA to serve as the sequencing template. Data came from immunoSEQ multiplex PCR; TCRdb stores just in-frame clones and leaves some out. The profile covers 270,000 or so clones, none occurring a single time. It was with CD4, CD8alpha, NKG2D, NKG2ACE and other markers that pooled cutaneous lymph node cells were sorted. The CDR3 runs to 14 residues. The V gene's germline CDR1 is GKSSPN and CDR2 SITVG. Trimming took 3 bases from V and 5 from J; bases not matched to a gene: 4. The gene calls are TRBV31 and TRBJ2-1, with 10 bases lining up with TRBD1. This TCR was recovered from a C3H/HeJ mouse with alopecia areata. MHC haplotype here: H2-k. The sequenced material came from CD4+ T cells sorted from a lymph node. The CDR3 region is CAWRRQGADAEQFF. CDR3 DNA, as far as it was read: TGTGCCTGGAGGCGACAGGGGGCAGATGCT.